This is a list of T cell receptor beta chains from one sample in a study of T cell responses to AZD1222 COVID-19 vaccine. Measured with immunoSEQ multiplex PCR; TCRdb has only the in-frame clones, and not every one. Of 110,000 to 150,000 clones in the sample, 85% to 90% were seen once. The sample consisted of peripheral blood, taken on day 0 of AZD1222 vaccination. The receptor source for this set is an adult in good health. Each CDR3 is given with its conserved first and last residue. Fields, in order: V gene, D gene, J gene, clone size, CDR3 DNA, CDR3 protein. D genes are given only for firm matches. The size entry is marked missing in some rows and otherwise reads once, few, many or a size class.

V gene: TRBV18; D gene: NA; J gene: TRBJ1-1; clone size: few; CDR3 DNA: TGTGCCAGCTCACCACGGGAAGGGTTTGAAGCTTTCTTT; CDR3 protein: CASSPREGFEAFF
V gene: TRBV5-4; D gene: NA; J gene: TRBJ1-1; clone size: NA; CDR3 DNA: TGTGCCAGCAGGACGCCTCAGGCGAACACTGAAGCTTTCTTT; CDR3 protein: CASRTPQANTEAFF
V gene: TRBV3-1/TRBV3-2; D gene: TRBD2; J gene: TRBJ2-1; clone size: NA; CDR3 DNA: TGTGCCAGCAGCCAAGATCGGCGCCGAGCGGGAGCGGTCAATGAGCAGTTCTTC; CDR3 protein: CASSQDRRRAGAVNEQFF
V gene: TRBV10-2; D gene: TRBD2; J gene: TRBJ2-1; clone size: NA; CDR3 DNA: TGCGCCAGCTTGTGGCCTAGCGGGACCTACAATGAGCAGTTCTTC; CDR3 protein: CASLWPSGTYNEQFF
V gene: TRBV12-5; D gene: NA; J gene: TRBJ1-5; clone size: NA; CDR3 DNA: TGTGCTAGTGCCCAGGGTTTCGAGCCCCAGCATTTT; CDR3 protein: CASAQGFEPQHF
V gene: TRBV7-3; D gene: TRBD2; J gene: TRBJ2-3; clone size: NA; CDR3 DNA: TGTGCCAGCAGCTTAAGGGGGCTTAGCGGGAGGATGGATACGCAGTATTTT; CDR3 protein: CASSLRGLSGRMDTQYF
V gene: TRBV5-1; D gene: TRBD1; J gene: TRBJ2-7; clone size: NA; CDR3 DNA: TGCGCCAGCAGCTGGGGCTATGACAGGGGGGCCTACGAGCAGTACTTC; CDR3 protein: CASSWGYDRGAYEQYF
V gene: TRBV18; D gene: TRBD2; J gene: TRBJ2-5; clone size: once; CDR3 DNA: TGTGCCAGCTCACAGGGACTAGCGGGGAAAGAGACCCAGTACTTC; CDR3 protein: CASSQGLAGKETQYF
V gene: TRBV4-2; D gene: NA; J gene: TRBJ1-5; clone size: NA; CDR3 DNA: TGTGCCAGCAGCCAAGAACTCAGGCCGGATCAGCCCCAGCATTTT; CDR3 protein: CASSQELRPDQPQHF
V gene: TRBV15; D gene: TRBD1; J gene: TRBJ1-5; clone size: NA; CDR3 DNA: TGTGCCACCAGCAGAGATCGGCCAGGGGGCGCTCAGCCCCAGCATTTT; CDR3 protein: CATSRDRPGGAQPQHF